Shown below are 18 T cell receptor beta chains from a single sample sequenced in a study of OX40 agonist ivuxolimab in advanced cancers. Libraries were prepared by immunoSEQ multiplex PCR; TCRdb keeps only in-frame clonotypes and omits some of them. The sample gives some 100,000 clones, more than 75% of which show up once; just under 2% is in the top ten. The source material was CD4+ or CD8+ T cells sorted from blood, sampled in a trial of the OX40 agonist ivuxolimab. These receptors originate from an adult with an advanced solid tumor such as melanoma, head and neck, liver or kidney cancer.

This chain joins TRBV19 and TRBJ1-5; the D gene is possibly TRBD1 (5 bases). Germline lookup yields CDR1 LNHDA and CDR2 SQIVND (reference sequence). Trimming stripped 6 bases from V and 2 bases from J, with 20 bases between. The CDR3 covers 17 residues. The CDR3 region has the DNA TGTGCCAGTAGCAGTGGGGACCAAGCCCGGCGCAATCAGCCCCAGCATTTT. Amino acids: CASSSGDQARRNQPQHF.

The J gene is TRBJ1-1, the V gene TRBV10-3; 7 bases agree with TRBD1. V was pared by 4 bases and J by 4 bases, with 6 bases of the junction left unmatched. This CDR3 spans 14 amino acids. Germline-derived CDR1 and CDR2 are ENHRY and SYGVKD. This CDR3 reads CAISGQGVGTEAFF. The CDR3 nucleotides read TGTGCCATCAGTGGACAGGGAGTTGGCACTGAAGCTTTCTTT.

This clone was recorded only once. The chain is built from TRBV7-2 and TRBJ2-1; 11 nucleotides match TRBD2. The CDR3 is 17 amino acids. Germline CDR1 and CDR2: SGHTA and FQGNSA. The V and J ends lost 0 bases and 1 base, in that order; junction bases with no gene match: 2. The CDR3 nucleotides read TGTGCCAGCAGCTTAGCGGGACTAGCGGCATCCTACAATGAGCAGTTCTTC. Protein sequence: CASSLAGLAASYNEQFF.

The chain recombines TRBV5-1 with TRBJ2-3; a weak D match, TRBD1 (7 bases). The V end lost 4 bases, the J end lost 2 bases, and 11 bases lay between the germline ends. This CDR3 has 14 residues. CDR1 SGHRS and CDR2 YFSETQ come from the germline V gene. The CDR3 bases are TGCGCCAGCAGCGCGGGACAGCCCACAGATACGCAGTATTTT. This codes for CASSAGQPTDTQYF.

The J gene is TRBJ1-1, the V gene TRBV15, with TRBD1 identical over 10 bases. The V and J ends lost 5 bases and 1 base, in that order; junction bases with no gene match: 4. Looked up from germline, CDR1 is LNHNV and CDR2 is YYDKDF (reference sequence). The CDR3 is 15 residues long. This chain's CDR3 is CATSAGQGSNTEAFF. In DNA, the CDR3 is TGTGCCACCAGCGCGGGACAGGGGTCGAACACTGAAGCTTTCTTT.

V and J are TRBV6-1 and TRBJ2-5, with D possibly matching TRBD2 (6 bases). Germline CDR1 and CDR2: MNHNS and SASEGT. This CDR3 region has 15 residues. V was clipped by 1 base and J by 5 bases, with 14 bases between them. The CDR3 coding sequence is TGTGCCAGCAGTGAAGGGGCGGGGTTAGGGGAGACCCAGTACTTC. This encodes CASSEGAGLGETQYF.

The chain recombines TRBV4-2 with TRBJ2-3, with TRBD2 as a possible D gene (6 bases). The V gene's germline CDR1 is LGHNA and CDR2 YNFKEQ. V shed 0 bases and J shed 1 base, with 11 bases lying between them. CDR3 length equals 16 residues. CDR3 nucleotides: TGTGCCAGCAGCCAAGAGCGGGACCAACGCACAGATACGCAGTATTTT. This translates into CASSQERDQRTDTQYF.

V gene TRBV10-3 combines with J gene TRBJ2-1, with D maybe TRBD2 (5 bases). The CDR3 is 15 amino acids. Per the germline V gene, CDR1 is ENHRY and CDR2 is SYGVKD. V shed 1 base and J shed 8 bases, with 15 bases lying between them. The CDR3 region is CAISEFGGQSDEQFF. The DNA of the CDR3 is TGTGCCATCAGTGAGTTCGGCGGGCAAAGCGATGAGCAGTTCTTC.

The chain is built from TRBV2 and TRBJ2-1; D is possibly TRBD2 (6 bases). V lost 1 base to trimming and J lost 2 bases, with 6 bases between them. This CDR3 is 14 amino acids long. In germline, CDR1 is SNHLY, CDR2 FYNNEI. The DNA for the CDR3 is TGTGCCAGCAGTGAAGGGGGGGCCTACAATGAGCAGTTCTTC. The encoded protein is CASSEGGAYNEQFF. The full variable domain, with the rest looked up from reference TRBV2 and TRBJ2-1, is EPEVTQTPSHQVTQMGQEVILRCVPISNHLYFYWYRQILGQKVEFLVSFYNNEISEKSEIFDDQFSVERPDGSNFTLKIRSTKLEDSAMYFCASSEGGAYNEQFFGPGTRLTVL.

The CDR3 coding sequence is TGCAGCGTTAGAGGAGAGGGAGAAAATCAGCCCCAGCATTTT. This encodes CSVRGEGENQPQHF. The V call is TRBV29-1, the J call TRBJ1-5, with unresolved D. Germline V gene data show CDR1 as SQVTM and CDR2 as ANQGSEA. Trimming cost V 5 bases and J 4 bases, with 15 bases left between them. This CDR3 comprises 14 residues.

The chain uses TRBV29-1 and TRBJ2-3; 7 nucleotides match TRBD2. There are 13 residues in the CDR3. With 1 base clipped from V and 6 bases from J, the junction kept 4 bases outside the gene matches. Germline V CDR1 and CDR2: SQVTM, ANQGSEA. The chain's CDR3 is CSVEGGGIDTQYF. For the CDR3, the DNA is TGCAGCGTTGAAGGGGGAGGGATCGATACGCAGTATTTT.

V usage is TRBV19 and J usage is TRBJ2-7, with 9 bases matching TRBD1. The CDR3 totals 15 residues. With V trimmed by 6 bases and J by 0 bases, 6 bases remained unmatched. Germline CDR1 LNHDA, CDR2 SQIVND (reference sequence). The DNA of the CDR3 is TGTGCCAGTAGCCCGGCGGGACAGGGCTCCTACGAGCAGTACTTC. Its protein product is CASSPAGQGSYEQYF.

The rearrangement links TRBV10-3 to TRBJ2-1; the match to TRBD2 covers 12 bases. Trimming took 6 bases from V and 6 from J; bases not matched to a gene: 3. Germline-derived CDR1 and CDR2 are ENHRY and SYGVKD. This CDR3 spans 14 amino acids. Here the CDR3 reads CAIRVLAGGNEQFF. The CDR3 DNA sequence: TGTGCCATCAGGGTACTAGCGGGAGGCAATGAGCAGTTCTTC.

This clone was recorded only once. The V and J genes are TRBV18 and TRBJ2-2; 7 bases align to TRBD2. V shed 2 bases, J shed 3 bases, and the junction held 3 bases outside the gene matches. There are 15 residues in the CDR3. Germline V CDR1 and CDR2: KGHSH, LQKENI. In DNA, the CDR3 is TGTGCCAGCTCACCAATGAGCGGGGACACCGGGGAGCTGTTTTTT. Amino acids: CASSPMSGDTGELFF. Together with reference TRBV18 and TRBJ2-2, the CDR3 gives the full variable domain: NAGVMQNPRHLVRRRGQEARLRCSPMKGHSHVYWYRQLPEEGLKFMVYLQKENIIDESGMPKERFSAEFPKEGPSILRIQQVVRGDSAAYFCASSPMSGDTGELFFGEGSRLTVL.

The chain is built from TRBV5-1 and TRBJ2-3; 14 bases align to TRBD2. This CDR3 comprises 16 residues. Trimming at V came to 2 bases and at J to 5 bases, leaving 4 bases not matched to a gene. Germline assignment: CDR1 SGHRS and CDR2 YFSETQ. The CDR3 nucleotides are TGCGCCAGCAGCTTAACCGGGACTAGCGGGAGAGATACGCAGTATTTT. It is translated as CASSLTGTSGRDTQYF. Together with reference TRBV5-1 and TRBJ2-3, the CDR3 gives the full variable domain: KAGVTQTPRYLIKTRGQQVTLSCSPISGHRSVSWYQQTPGQGLQFLFEYFSETQRNKGNFPGRFSGRQFSNSRSEMNVSTLELGDSALYLCASSLTGTSGRDTQYFGPGTRLTVL.

CDR3 in amino acids: CASSDPGGTYNEQFF. The CDR3 bases are TGTGCCAGCAGTGATCCAGGGGGCACATACAATGAGCAGTTCTTC. This rearrangement joins TRBV6-1 to TRBJ2-1, with 8 bases matching TRBD1. CDR1 MNHNS and CDR2 SASEGT come from the germline V gene. V was pared by 3 bases and J by 4 bases, with 5 bases of the junction left unmatched. This CDR3 is built from 15 residues.

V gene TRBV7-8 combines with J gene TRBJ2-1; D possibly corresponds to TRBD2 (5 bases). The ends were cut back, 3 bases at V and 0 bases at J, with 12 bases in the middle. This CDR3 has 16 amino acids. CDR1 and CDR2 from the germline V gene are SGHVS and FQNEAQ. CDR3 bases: TGTGCCAGCAGCTTCCGAGCGGTGAGCTCCTACAATGAGCAGTTCTTC. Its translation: CASSFRAVSSYNEQFF. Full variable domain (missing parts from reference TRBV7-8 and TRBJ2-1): GAGVSQSPRYKVAKRGQDVALRCDPISGHVSLFWYQQALGQGPEFLTYFQNEAQLDKSGLPSDRFFAERPEGSVSTLKIQRTQQEDSAVYLCASSFRAVSSYNEQFFGPGTRLTVL.

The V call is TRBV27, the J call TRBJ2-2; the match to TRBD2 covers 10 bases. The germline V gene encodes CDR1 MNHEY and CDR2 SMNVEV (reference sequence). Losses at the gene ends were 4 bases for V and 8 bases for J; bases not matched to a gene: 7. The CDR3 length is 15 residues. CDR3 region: CASSSGLAGVGELFF. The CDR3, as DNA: TGTGCCAGCAGTTCGGGCCTAGCGGGAGTTGGGGAGCTGTTTTTT.